These 18 T cell receptor beta chains share one sample of origin, sequenced in a study of T cell repertoires in ileal Crohn's disease (dated by TCRdb to 2018 to 2020). The library was obtained by the immunoSEQ multiplex PCR assay. Here the immuneACCESS table is served through TCRdb, limited to in-frame sequences with V and J called. Missing clones are a known gap in these copies; in checked studies unresolved V genes cover under half, and the rest lacks a known reason. A total of 30,000 to 35,000 clones appear in this sample, over 75% of them only once. Clones ranked in the top ten supply 15% to 20% of the sample. The sequencing sample was made of ileal tissue. The receptor source for this set is an adult with Crohn's disease.

The J gene is TRBJ2-2, the V gene TRBV5-5; 7 nucleotides line up with TRBD2. This CDR3 region has 13 residues. CDR1 is SGHKS and CDR2 is YYEKEE in the germline V gene (reference sequence). The V segment lost 4 bases and the J segment 7 bases; nucleotides outside the gene matches: 4. This CDR3 is CASSPTSSGELFF. The DNA for the CDR3 is TGTGCCAGCAGCCCGACTAGCAGCGGGGAGCTGTTTTTT. Drawing the rest from reference TRBV5-5 and TRBJ2-2, the complete variable domain is DAGVTQSPTHLIKTRGQQVTLRCSPISGHKSVSWYQQVLGQGPQFIFQYYEKEERGRGNFPDRFSARQFPNYSSELNVNALLLGDSALYLCASSPTSSGELFFGEGSRLTVL.

This chain connects TRBV10-3 to TRBJ1-3; D is perhaps TRBD1 (6 bases). Germline-derived CDR1 and CDR2 are ENHRY and SYGVKD. Trimming left V 3 bases short and J 4 bases short, with 16 bases between. This CDR3 has 16 amino acids. The CDR3 coding sequence is TGTGCCATCAGTGAACTCGGGTCGGGGACAGGAAACACCATATATTTT. It specifies CAISELGSGTGNTIYF.

In the case of this clone: Sequence at one end of the junction differs from germline and may be a read error. This chain uses TRBV2 with TRBJ2-7; 11 bases are shared with TRBD2. CDR3 length: 13 residues. Germline loops: CDR1 SNHLY, CDR2 FYNNEI. The CDR3 spells CASTDTGLADPDF. CDR3 sequence (DNA): TGTGCCAGCACCGATACGGGACTAGCGGATCCCGACTTC.

The chain employs TRBV6-5 and TRBJ2-5; a weak D match, TRBD2 (6 bases). The V and J ends lost 7 bases and 5 bases respectively, with 17 bases between them. The CDR3 runs to 14 residues. CDR1 and CDR2 (germline): MNHEY, SVGAGI. The DNA for the CDR3 is TGTGCCAGCAATTTTTTAGCGGACCTGGAGACCCAGTACTTC. It translates to CASNFLADLETQYF.

The chain has TRBV27 and TRBJ1-6; 7 nucleotides align to TRBD1. This CDR3 comprises 14 residues. CDR1 and CDR2 (germline): MNHEY, SMNVEV (reference sequence). Trimming at V came to 6 bases and at J to 9 bases, leaving 8 bases not matched to a gene. The CDR3 DNA is TGTGCCAGCAGCTCGGGACAGAAGAGTTCACCCCTCCACTTT. Its translation: CASSSGQKSSPLHF.

The gene calls are TRBV25-1 and TRBJ1-2; 7 bases are shared with TRBD1. The CDR3 spans 15 residues. Germline V gene lookup returns CDR1 MGHDK and CDR2 SYGVNS. The V and J ends lost 3 bases and 2 bases, in that order; junction bases with no gene match: 6. The CDR3 region has the DNA TGTGCCAGCAGTGACAATAGGGGGCGAAACTATGGCTACACCTTC. It specifies CASSDNRGRNYGYTF.

CDR3 in DNA: TGTGCCAGCAACCGAATCGACAGGGTGAACACTGAAGCTTTCTTT. As protein: CASNRIDRVNTEAFF. The rearrangement links TRBV5-4 to TRBJ1-1; 7 bases are shared with TRBD1. Germline V gene lookup returns CDR1 SGHNT and CDR2 YYREEE (reference sequence). V dropped 6 bases and J dropped 0; count of bases not matched to a gene: 8. There are 15 residues in the CDR3.

The rearrangement links TRBV27 to TRBJ2-7; weak D call: TRBD2 (5 bases). From germline, CDR1 is MNHEY and CDR2 SMNVEV (reference sequence). The CDR3 extends over 16 amino acids. The germline V and J ends were trimmed by 3 bases and 3 bases, with 18 bases remaining between them. The CDR3 DNA follows: TGTGCCAGCAGTTTCCCCGGGAAAGGCGGCTACTACGAGCAGTACTTC. Residues: CASSFPGKGGYYEQYF.

The chain employs TRBV6-1 and TRBJ1-1; TRBD1 agrees at 8 bases. The germline gives CDR1 MNHNS, CDR2 SASEGT. J lost 1 base, V lost 6 bases, and 1 base had no gene match. CDR3 length equals 13 residues. This CDR3 reads CASSRGQNTEAFF. CDR3 coding DNA: TGTGCCAGCAGCAGGGGGCAGAACACTGAAGCTTTCTTT.

The chain combines TRBV5-1 with TRBJ2-1; 9 positions match TRBD2. Germline V lookup: CDR1 SGHRS, CDR2 YFSETQ. Trimming cost V 6 bases and J 9 bases; bases outside gene matches: 10. The length of the CDR3 is 14 residues. CDR3 sequence: CASMASGVASEQFF. DNA for the CDR3: TGCGCCAGCATGGCTAGCGGGGTGGCGAGTGAGCAGTTCTTC.

This chain links TRBV5-1 with TRBJ1-2; 8 bases match TRBD1. J gave up 3 bases and V 5 bases, and 6 bases lay outside the gene matches. The CDR3 length is 14 residues. CDR1 is SGHRS and CDR2 is YFSETQ in the germline V gene. The CDR3 DNA reads as TGCGCCAGCAGGGCGGACAGGGCCCACTATGGCTACACCTTC. It yields the protein CASRADRAHYGYTF.

In nucleotides, the CDR3 is TGTGCCAGCAGTTACCAGGACAGGTCGTACTCAGAGACCCAGTACTTC. Encoded protein: CASSYQDRSYSETQYF. The chain combines TRBV5-6 with TRBJ2-5; 7 bases agree with TRBD1. This CDR3 comprises 16 residues. Germline assignment: CDR1 SGHDT and CDR2 YYEEEE. V dropped 5 bases and J dropped 4; count of bases not matched to a gene: 14.

This clone appeared a few times. The V and J genes are TRBV5-1 and TRBJ1-1, with 7 bases aligning to TRBD1. CDR1 and CDR2 from the germline V gene are SGHRS and YFSETQ. J was trimmed by 2 bases and V by 4 bases; bases with no gene match: 5. The CDR3 contains 14 residues. This CDR3 is CASSPRTGNTEAFF. The CDR3 nucleotides are TGCGCCAGCAGCCCGCGGACAGGCAACACTGAAGCTTTCTTT.

This clone showed up just once. This rearrangement joins TRBV5-1 to TRBJ2-7; perhaps TRBD2 as D (6 bases). CDR3 size: 13 residues. The ends were cut back, 4 bases at V and 2 bases at J, with 10 bases in the middle. Germline loops: CDR1 SGHRS, CDR2 YFSETQ. This CDR3 is CASSTGGTYEQYF. In nucleotides, the CDR3 is TGCGCCAGCAGCACCGGCGGGACCTACGAGCAGTACTTC.

The chain has TRBV7-6 and TRBJ2-7; tentatively, D is TRBD2 (6 bases). Germline V gives CDR1 SGHVS, CDR2 FNYEAQ. The CDR3 contains 14 residues. Trimming took 5 bases from V and 5 from J, leaving 16 bases between them. The CDR3 loop is CASSRTEGRNEQYF. The CDR3 DNA sequence: TGTGCCAGCAGCCGAACCGAGGGGAGGAACGAGCAGTACTTC.

The chain combines TRBV10-1 with TRBJ1-2; a possible D gene is TRBD1 (5 bases). V lost 2 bases and J 5 bases, leaving 15 bases between the germline ends. Per the germline V gene, CDR1 is WNHNN and CDR2 is SYGVQD (reference sequence). The CDR3 sequence is 15 residues long. The CDR3 loop reads CASSEGNRPFYGYTF. The CDR3, as DNA: TGCGCCAGCAGTGAGGGAAACAGGCCGTTTTATGGCTACACCTTC.

The chain joins TRBV18 to TRBJ2-1, with 7 bases identical to TRBD2. The ends lost 0 bases at V and 4 bases at J; junction bases unmatched: 6. Per germline, CDR1 KGHSH and CDR2 LQKENI. This CDR3 has 16 residues. The CDR3 DNA sequence: TGTGCCAGCTCACCACCTCAAGCGGGGAGATACAATGAGCAGTTCTTC. Its translation: CASSPPQAGRYNEQFF.

This chain joins TRBV6-6 and TRBJ2-3; no clear D. This CDR3 contains 12 residues. V lost 5 bases to trimming and J lost 3 bases, with 6 bases between them. Germline V gene lookup returns CDR1 MNHNY and CDR2 SVGAGI (reference sequence). The CDR3 here is CASSGQTDTQYF. DNA of the CDR3: TGTGCCAGCAGTGGTCAGACAGATACGCAGTATTTT.